The entry that follows covers one TCR beta chain sequence. RNA, at roughly 0.5 to 1 ug, was reverse transcribed with random hexamers. Amplification of TCR beta CDR3 across 54 Vbeta and 13 Jbeta was performed with immunoSEQ multiplex PCR. Each CDR3 protein gets one entry after TCRdb re-called the immunoSEQ multiplex PCR reads with MiXCR. The sample carries 170,000 or so distinct CDR3 sequences, roughly 95% recorded once. From germline, CDR1 is KGHDR and CDR2 SFDVKD. CDR3 size: 15 residues. V lost 6 bases, J lost 3 bases, and 5 bases stayed unmatched. This entry belongs to a study of CD8 T cells in Susac syndrome. The multiple sclerosis controls were treatment-naive patients affected by stable or active relapsing-remitting disease. TEMRA cells were FACS-enriched, and CD8+ and CD4+ T cells were isolated negatively.

The TCR was taken from a human donor with multiple sclerosis. The chain recombines TRBV24-1 with TRBJ2-1; TRBD1 agrees at 9 bases. Specimen: CD8+ T cells from PBMCs. For the CDR3, the DNA is TGTGCCACCAGTCCACAGGGGGCGCGCTACAATGAGCAGTTCTTC. Its protein is CATSPQGARYNEQFF.